Listed below are T cell receptor beta chains from one sample, sequenced in a study of blood T cells in healthy people across ages. TCRdb reprocessed the 5' RACE reads via MiXCR and lists one record per CDR3 protein. The sample has 890,000 or so distinct CDR3 sequences; 55% to 65% are singletons. Sample: blood. These receptors all stem from a man aged 25 to 40 in good health. CDR3s include the opening cysteine and the closing phenylalanine or tryptophan. Each record gives: V gene, clone size, J gene, D gene, CDR3 DNA, CDR3 protein. A D gene is named only where the DNA matches it firmly. The size entry is marked missing in some rows and otherwise reads once, few, many or a size class.

TRBV4-3	.	TRBJ1-3	.	TGCGCCAGCAGCCAGGATCTCCTGGCCTCTGGAAACACCATATATTTT	CASSQDLLASGNTIYF
TRBV7-2	once	TRBJ2-3	.	TGTGCCAGCAGCTTTAGGGGAACTAGCACAGATACGCAGTATTTT	CASSFRGTSTDTQYF
TRBV5-5	few	TRBJ1-6	.	TGTGCCAGCAGCTTGACCCGACCTAGGGGTAATTCACCCCTCCACTTT	CASSLTRPRGNSPLHF
TRBV5-1	.	TRBJ1-2	TRBD1	TGCGCCAGCACACAGGGGGCCGGGGCCGGTCATGGCTACACCTTC	CASTQGAGAGHGYTF
TRBV4-2	.	TRBJ2-5	.	TGTGCCAGCAGCCAAATCCAGGGTTTCCAAGAGACCCAGTACTTC	CASSQIQGFQETQYF
TRBV7-8	.	TRBJ2-7	.	TGTGCCAGCACTCCTGAGTCCTACGAGCAGTACTTC	CASTPESYEQYF
TRBV7-2	.	TRBJ2-5	TRBD2	TGTGCCAGCAGCTCGGCGGGAGGAAAAGAGACCCAGTACTTC	CASSSAGGKETQYF
TRBV29-1	.	TRBJ2-3	.	TGCAGCGTTGGCGCGTCCCACGATACGCAGTATTTT	CSVGASHDTQYF
TRBV9	few	TRBJ2-7	.	TGTGCCAGCAGCGCGGCTTCGTTAGGGACGGTCGAGCAGTACTTC	CASSAASLGTVEQYF
TRBV5-1	.	TRBJ2-7	.	TGCGCCAGCAGCCGCCCCGGTGGGTTCCACGAGCAGTACTTC	CASSRPGGFHEQYF
TRBV7-8	few	TRBJ2-5	.	TGTGCCAGCAGCTTATTGGTCTGGGGAAGCGGACAAGAGACCCAGTACTTC	CASSLLVWGSGQETQYF
TRBV7-9	.	TRBJ2-1	TRBD2	TGTGCCAGCAGCTTATTGGGACTAGCAGAGCAGTTCTTC	CASSLLGLAEQFF
TRBV6-6	few	TRBJ2-1	TRBD2	TGTGCCAGCAGTTTTGGGACTAGCGGCAACAATGAGCAGTTCTTC	CASSFGTSGNNEQFF
TRBV6-5	.	TRBJ1-2	TRBD1	TGTGCCATCACAGGGGGCCGGAACTATGGCTACACCTTC	CAITGGRNYGYTF
TRBV20-1	few	TRBJ2-7	.	TGCAGTGCTAGGGGGCGCCCTCACGAGCAGTACTTC	CSARGRPHEQYF
TRBV2	.	TRBJ1-2	.	TGTGCCAGCACACTCGTGCGGCAGGACGGATTGAGGGCCTATGGCTACACCTTC	CASTLVRQDGLRAYGYTF
TRBV9	.	TRBJ2-7	.	TGTGCCAGCAGCGTATGGGGGTATATGTCCTACGAGCAGTACTTC	CASSVWGYMSYEQYF
TRBV27	.	TRBJ1-6	TRBD1	TGTGCCAGCACGTTTCGGACAGGGGGAATATCACCCCTCCACTTT	CASTFRTGGISPLHF
TRBV6-1	.	TRBJ1-5	TRBD1	TGTGCCAGCAGTGCGACAGGGAACAATCAGCCCCAGCATTTT	CASSATGNNQPQHF
TRBV10-3	.	TRBJ2-5	TRBD2	TGTGCCATCAGTGAGGCGGGGGAGGGAGAGACCCAGTACTTC	CAISEAGEGETQYF
TRBV4-1	.	TRBJ2-1	.	TGCGCCAGCAGCCAGAAGGACTACAGGGTTAATGAGCAGTTCTTC	CASSQKDYRVNEQFF
TRBV11-2	once	TRBJ2-7	.	TGTGCCAGCAGCTTAGTGGGGGACTCCGACTACGAGCAGTACTTC	CASSLVGDSDYEQYF
TRBV4-2	.	TRBJ2-1	TRBD1	TGTGCCAGCAGCCAATCCCCCGGGACAGGGGATGGAAATGAGCAGTTCTTC	CASSQSPGTGDGNEQFF
TRBV5-6	few	TRBJ2-4	.	TGTGCCAGCAGCTTGGGGAGCATTCAGTACTTC	CASSLGSIQYF
TRBV12-3/TRBV12-4	.	TRBJ2-5	TRBD1	TGTGCCAGCACCAAAGGACAGGGGAGACAGACCCAGTACTTC	CASTKGQGRQTQYF
TRBV23-1	.	TRBJ2-6	.	TGCGCCAGCAGCCAATCGCGGCCCGTGGAGTGCTCTGGGGCCAACGTCCTGACTTTC	CASSQSRPVECSGANVLTF
TRBV2	.	TRBJ2-1	TRBD2	TGTGGACCCGGTAGCGGGGGGGCCGGGAATGAGCAGTTCTTC	CGPGSGGAGNEQFF
TRBV5-1	.	TRBJ1-5	.	TGCGCCAGCAGCCCAAGGGGGGGTGAACAGCCCCAGCATTTT	CASSPRGGEQPQHF
TRBV28	.	TRBJ2-6	.	TGTGCCAGCAGTTTCACAGAACTAGGAGGGGCCAACGTCCTGACTTTC	CASSFTELGGANVLTF
TRBV5-1	.	TRBJ2-3	TRBD2	TGCGCCAGCAGCGCCCTAGCGGATAGCACAGATACGCAGTATTTT	CASSALADSTDTQYF
TRBV7-2	few	TRBJ2-7	TRBD1	TGTGCCAGCAGCTTGGACAGGGACCACTACGAGCAGTACTTC	CASSLDRDHYEQYF
TRBV3-1	.	TRBJ2-5	TRBD2	TGTGCCAGCAGCCATGCTAGCGGGGGTGGAGAGACCCAGTACTTC	CASSHASGGGETQYF
TRBV5-4	.	TRBJ2-2	.	TGTGCCAGCAGCGGGAGGGGGCCCGGCACCGGGGAGCTGTTTTTT	CASSGRGPGTGELFF
TRBV30	.	TRBJ2-7	.	TGTGCCTGGAGTCGGGCCTACGAGCAGTACTTC	CAWSRAYEQYF
TRBV20-1	.	TRBJ2-5	.	TGCAGTGCCCAGTTGGGGGTCCAAGAGACCCAGTACTTC	CSAQLGVQETQYF
TRBV7-2	.	TRBJ1-2	.	TGTGCCAGCAGCTTAGGGGCAGAGCCCTATGGCTACACCTTC	CASSLGAEPYGYTF
TRBV12-3/TRBV12-4	.	TRBJ1-2	TRBD1	TGTGCCAGCAGCCCGACAGGGAGGGGAGGCTACACCTTC	CASSPTGRGGYTF
TRBV7-8	.	TRBJ1-1	.	TGTGCCAGCAGCTTAGGTTCCAGGGTTTACAGGAACACTGAAGCTTTCTTT	CASSLGSRVYRNTEAFF
TRBV27	.	TRBJ1-4	TRBD1	TGTGCCAGCAGTCGGCGGACAGGTCCAGCCTTAACTAATGAAAAACTGTTTTTT	CASSRRTGPALTNEKLFF
TRBV4-2	.	TRBJ1-2	.	TGTGCCAGCAGCCAAGACTTAGGGGCTCGACTCACCTTC	CASSQDLGARLTF
TRBV27	.	TRBJ1-4	.	TGTGCCAGCAGTTTTGGGGGGACTAATGAAAAACTGTTTTTT	CASSFGGTNEKLFF
TRBV3-1	.	TRBJ1-1	.	TGTGCCAGCAGCCGACAAATCCCCGGACACACTGAAGCTTTCTTT	CASSRQIPGHTEAFF
TRBV7-9	few	TRBJ1-2	.	TGTGCCAGCAGCTTATTCGTGGGGGGCGAGGATGGCTACACCTTC	CASSLFVGGEDGYTF
TRBV4-1	.	TRBJ2-5	.	TGCGCCAGCAGCCAACCCGAGCATCCAGAGACCCAGTACTTC	CASSQPEHPETQYF
TRBV7-2	.	TRBJ2-2	.	TGTGCCAGCAGCCGGGGGGGACAGGAGAACACCGGGGAGCTGTTTTTT	CASSRGGQENTGELFF
TRBV15	few	TRBJ2-1	.	TGTGCCACCAGCAGACCCAGGACAGCGACCTACAATGAGCAGTTCTTC	CATSRPRTATYNEQFF
TRBV7-3	.	TRBJ2-1	.	TGTGCCAGCAGCCCAACAGGGTCCCTTAGCTCCTACAATGAGCAGTTCTTC	CASSPTGSLSSYNEQFF
TRBV7-2	few	TRBJ2-1	.	TGTGCCAGCAGCTTAGAGTTCTACAATGAGCAGTTCTTC	CASSLEFYNEQFF
TRBV6-2/TRBV6-3	.	TRBJ2-7	.	TGTGCCAGCTGGGGGATGGGGAATGAGCAGTACTTC	CASWGMGNEQYF
TRBV28	.	TRBJ2-1	TRBD2	TGTGCCAGCAGTTTAGCCGCCGCGGGGGGCTACAATGAGCAGTTCTTC	CASSLAAAGGYNEQFF
TRBV12-3/TRBV12-4	few	TRBJ2-3	.	TGTGCCAGCATGCCCAGCACAGATACGCAGTATTTT	CASMPSTDTQYF
TRBV12-3/TRBV12-4	.	TRBJ2-7	.	TGTGCCAGCGGACGGAGTTCCTCCTACGAGCAGTACTTC	CASGRSSSYEQYF
TRBV15	once	TRBJ2-7	.	TGTGCCACCAGCAGAGTAGACTCCTACGAGCAGTACTTC	CATSRVDSYEQYF
TRBV6-2/TRBV6-3	many	TRBJ2-4	.	TGTGCCAGCAGTTACGCTTTCCTTTCCAAAAACATTCAGTACTTC	CASSYAFLSKNIQYF
TRBV7-9	.	TRBJ2-1	.	TGTGCCAGCAGCTTATCGGGACTCACCAATGAGCAGTTCTTC	CASSLSGLTNEQFF
TRBV6-5	.	TRBJ2-5	TRBD1	TGTGCCAGCAGTTACTCAGTTCTCCCAGGGGGCCAAGAGACCCAGTACTTC	CASSYSVLPGGQETQYF
TRBV6-1	few	TRBJ2-2	.	TGTGCCAGCAGTTTTCGCTACACCGGGGAGCTGTTTTTT	CASSFRYTGELFF
TRBV7-9	.	TRBJ1-2	TRBD1	TGTGCCAGCAGCCCAGGGGGCGCGGTCTATGGCTACACCTTC	CASSPGGAVYGYTF